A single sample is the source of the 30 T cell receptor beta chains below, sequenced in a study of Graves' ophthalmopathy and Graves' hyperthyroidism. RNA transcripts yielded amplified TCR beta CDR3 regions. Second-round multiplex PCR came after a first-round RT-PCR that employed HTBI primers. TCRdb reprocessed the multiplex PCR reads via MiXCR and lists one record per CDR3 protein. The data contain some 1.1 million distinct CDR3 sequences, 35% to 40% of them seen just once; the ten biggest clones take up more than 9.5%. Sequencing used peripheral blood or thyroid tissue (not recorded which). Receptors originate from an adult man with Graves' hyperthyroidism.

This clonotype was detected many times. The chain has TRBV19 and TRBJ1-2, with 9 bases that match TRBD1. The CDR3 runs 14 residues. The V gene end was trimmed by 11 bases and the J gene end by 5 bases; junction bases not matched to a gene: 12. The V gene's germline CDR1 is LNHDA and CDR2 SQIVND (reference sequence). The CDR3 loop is CASVDRGLSYGYTF. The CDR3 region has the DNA TGTGCCTCCGTGGACAGGGGACTGTCGTATGGCTACACCTTC.

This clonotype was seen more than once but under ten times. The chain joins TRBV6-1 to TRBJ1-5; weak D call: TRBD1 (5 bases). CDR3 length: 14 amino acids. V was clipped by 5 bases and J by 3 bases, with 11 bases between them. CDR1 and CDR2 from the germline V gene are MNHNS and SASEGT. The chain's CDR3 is CASSSGQDNQPQHF. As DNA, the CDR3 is TGTGCCAGCAGTTCTGGACAAGACAATCAGCCCCAGCATTTT.

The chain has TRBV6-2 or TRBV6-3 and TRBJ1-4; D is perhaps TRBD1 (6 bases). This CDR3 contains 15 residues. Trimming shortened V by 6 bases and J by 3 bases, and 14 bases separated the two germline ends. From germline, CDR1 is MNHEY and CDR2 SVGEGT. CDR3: CASRARGAANEKLFF. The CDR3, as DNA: TGTGCCAGCAGAGCCAGGGGCGCCGCTAATGAAAAACTGTTTTTT.

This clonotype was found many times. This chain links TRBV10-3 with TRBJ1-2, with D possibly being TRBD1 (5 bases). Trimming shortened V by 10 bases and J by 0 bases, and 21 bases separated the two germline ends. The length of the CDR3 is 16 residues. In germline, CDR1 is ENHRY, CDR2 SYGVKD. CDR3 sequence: CASSEKQEGANYGYTF. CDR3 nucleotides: TGTGCCAGCAGCGAGAAACAGGAAGGGGCTAACTATGGCTACACCTTC.

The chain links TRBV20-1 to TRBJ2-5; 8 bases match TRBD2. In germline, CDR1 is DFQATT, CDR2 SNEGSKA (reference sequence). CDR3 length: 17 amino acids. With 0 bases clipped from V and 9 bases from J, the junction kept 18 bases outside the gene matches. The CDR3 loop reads CSARDPSGGQLNQPQYF. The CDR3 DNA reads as TGCAGTGCTAGAGATCCGAGCGGGGGACAACTCAATCAGCCCCAGTACTTC.

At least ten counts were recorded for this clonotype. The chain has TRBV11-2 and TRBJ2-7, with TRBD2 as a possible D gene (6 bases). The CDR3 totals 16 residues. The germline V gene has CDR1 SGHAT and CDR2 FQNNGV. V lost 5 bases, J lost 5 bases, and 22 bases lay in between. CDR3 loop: CASSLTTGVIPDEQYF. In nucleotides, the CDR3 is TGTGCCAGCAGCCTTACGACGGGAGTAATCCCCGACGAGCAGTACTTC. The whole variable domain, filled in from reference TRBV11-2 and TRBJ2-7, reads EAGVAQSPRYKIIEKRQSVAFWCNPISGHATLYWYQQILGQGPKLLIQFQNNGVVDDSQLPKDRFSAERLKGVDSTLKIQPAKLEDSAVYLCASSLTTGVIPDEQYFGPGTRLTVT.

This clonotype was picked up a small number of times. The CDR3 spells CASSFTGTGVYEQYF. CDR3 DNA sequence: TGTGCCAGCAGCTTTACCGGGACAGGGGTCTACGAGCAGTACTTC. V is TRBV5-6 and J is TRBJ2-7, with TRBD1 identical over 10 bases. Germline CDR1 and CDR2: SGHDT and YYEEEE. V lost 2 bases and J lost 3; bases outside the gene matches: 5. This CDR3 comprises 15 residues.

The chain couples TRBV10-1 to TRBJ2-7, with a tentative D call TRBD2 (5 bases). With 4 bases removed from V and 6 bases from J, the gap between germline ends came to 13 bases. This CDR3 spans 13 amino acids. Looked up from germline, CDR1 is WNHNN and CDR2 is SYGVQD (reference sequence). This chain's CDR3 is CASSGLGSTEQYF. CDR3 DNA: TGCGCCAGCAGTGGATTAGGGAGTACCGAGCAGTACTTC.

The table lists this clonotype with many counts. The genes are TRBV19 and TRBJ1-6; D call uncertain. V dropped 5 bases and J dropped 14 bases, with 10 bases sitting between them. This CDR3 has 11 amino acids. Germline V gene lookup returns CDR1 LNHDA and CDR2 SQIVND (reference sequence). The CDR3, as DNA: TGTGCCAGTAGTCACGGCCTATCCCTCCACTTT. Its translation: CASSHGLSLHF.

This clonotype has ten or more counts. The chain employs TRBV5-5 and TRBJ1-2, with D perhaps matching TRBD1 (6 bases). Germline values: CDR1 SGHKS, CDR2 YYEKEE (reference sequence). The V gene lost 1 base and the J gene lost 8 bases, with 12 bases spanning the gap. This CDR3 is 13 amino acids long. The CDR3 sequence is CASSLRGRRGYTF. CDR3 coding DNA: TGTGCCAGCAGCTTGCGGGGGCGCCGAGGCTACACCTTC.

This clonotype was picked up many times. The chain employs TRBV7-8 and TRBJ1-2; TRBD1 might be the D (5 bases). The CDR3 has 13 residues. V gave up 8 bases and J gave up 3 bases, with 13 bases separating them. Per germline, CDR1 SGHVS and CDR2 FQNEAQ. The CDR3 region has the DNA TGTGCCAGCTCCAGGGCTCCGGACTATGGCTACACCTTC. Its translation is CASSRAPDYGYTF.

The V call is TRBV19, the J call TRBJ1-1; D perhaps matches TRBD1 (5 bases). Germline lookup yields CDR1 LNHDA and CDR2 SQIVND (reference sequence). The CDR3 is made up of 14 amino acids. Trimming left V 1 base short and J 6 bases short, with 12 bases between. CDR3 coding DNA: TGTGCCAGTAGTATAGTAGCAGGGACTGCTGAAGCTTTCTTT. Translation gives CASSIVAGTAEAFF.

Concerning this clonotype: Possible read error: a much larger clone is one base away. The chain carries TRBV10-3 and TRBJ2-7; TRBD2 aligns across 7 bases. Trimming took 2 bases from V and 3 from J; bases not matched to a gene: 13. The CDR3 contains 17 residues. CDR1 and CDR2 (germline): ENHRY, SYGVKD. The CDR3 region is CAISEPQRGYAIYEQYF. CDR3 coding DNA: TGTGCCATCAGTGAGCCCCAGCGGGGATATGCCATCTACGAGCAGTACTTC.

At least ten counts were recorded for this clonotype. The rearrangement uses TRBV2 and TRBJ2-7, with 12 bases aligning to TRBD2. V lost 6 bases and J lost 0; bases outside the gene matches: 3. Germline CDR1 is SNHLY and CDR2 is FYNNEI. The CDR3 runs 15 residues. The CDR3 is CASRAGLAGSYEQYF. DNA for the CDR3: TGTGCCAGCAGAGCGGGACTAGCGGGCTCCTACGAGCAGTACTTC. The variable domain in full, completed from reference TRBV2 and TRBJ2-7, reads EPEVTQTPSHQVTQMGQEVILRCVPISNHLYFYWYRQILGQKVEFLVSFYNNEISEKSEIFDDQFSVERPDGSNFTLKIRSTKLEDSAMYFCASRAGLAGSYEQYFGPGTRLTVT.

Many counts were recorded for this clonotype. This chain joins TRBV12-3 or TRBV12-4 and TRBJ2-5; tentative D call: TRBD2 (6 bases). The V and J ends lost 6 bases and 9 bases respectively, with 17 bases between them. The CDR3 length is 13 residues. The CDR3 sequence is CASRPTLGEAQYF. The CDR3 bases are TGTGCCAGCAGGCCGACATTGGGGGAGGCCCAGTACTTC.

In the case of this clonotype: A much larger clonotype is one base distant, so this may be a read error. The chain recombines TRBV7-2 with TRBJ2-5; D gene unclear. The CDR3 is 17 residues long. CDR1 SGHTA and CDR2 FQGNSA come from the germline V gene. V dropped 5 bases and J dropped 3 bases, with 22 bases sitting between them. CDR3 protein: CASSAETRPQIEETQYF. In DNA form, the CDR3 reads TGTGCCAGCAGCGCTGAGACAAGACCGCAGATCGAAGAGACCCAGTACTTC. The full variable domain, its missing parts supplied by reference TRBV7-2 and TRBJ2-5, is GAGVSQSPSNKVTEKGKDVELRCDPISGHTALYWYRQSLGQGLEFLIYFQGNSAPDKSGLPSDRFSAERTGGSVSTLTIQRTQQEDSAVYLCASSAETRPQIEETQYFGPGTRLLVL.

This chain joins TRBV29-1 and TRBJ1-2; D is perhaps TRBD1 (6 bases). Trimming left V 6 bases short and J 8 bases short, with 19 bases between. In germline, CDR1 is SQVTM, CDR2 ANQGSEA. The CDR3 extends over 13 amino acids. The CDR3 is CSVGRRRGEGYTF. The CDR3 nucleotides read TGCAGCGTGGGACGCCGAAGGGGGGAGGGCTACACCTTC.

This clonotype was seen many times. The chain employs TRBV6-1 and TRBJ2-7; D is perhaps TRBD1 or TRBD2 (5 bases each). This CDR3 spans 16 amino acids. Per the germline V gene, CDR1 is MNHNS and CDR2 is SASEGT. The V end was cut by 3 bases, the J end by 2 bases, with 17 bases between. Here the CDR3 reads CASSDIPGRITYEQYF. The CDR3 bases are TGTGCCAGCAGTGACATACCGGGACGGATCACCTACGAGCAGTACTTC.

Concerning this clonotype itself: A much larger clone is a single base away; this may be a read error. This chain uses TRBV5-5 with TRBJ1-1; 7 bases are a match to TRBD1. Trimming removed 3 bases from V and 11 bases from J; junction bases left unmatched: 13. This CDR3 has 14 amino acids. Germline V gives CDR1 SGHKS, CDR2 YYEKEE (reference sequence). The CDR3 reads CASSSRDRRSGAFF. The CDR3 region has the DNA TGTGCCAGCAGCTCCCGGGACAGAAGATCTGGGGCTTTCTTT.

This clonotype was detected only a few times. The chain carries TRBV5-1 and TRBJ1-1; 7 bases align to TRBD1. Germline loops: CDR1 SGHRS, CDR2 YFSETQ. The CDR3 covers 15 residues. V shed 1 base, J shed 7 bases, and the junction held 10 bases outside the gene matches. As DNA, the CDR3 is TGCGCCAGCAGCTTGACACTACAGGGGTCCGGTGAAGCTTTCTTT. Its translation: CASSLTLQGSGEAFF. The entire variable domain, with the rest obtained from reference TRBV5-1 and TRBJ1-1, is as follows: KAGVTQTPRYLIKTRGQQVTLSCSPISGHRSVSWYQQTPGQGLQFLFEYFSETQRNKGNFPGRFSGRQFSNSRSEMNVSTLELGDSALYLCASSLTLQGSGEAFFGQGTRLTVV.

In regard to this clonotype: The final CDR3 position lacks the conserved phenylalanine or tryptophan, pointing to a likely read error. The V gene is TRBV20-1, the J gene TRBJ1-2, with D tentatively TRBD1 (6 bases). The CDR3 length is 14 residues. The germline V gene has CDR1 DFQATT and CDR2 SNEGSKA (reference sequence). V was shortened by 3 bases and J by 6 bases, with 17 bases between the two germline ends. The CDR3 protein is CSARTAQGTHGYTL. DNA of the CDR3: TGCAGTGCTAGGACAGCCCAGGGGACTCATGGCTACACCCTC.

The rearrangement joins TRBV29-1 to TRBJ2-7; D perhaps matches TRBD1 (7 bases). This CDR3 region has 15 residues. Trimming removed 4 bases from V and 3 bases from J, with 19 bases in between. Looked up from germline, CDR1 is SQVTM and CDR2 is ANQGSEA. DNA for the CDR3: TGCAGCGTTGTTCGGGAGCTTGGGGACAGCTACGAGCAGTACTTC. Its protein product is CSVVRELGDSYEQYF.

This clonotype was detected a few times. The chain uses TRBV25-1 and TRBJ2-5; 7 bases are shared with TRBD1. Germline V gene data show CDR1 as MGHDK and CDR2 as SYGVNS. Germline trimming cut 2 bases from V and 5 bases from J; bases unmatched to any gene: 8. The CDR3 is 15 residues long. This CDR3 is CASSEGDRESETQYF. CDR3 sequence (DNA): TGTGCCAGCAGTGAAGGCGACAGGGAGTCGGAGACCCAGTACTTC.

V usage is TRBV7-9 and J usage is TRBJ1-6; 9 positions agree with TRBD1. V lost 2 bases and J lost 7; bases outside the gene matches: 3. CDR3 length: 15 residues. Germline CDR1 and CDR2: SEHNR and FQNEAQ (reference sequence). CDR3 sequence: CASSLKTGGNSPLHF. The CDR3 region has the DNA TGTGCCAGCAGCTTAAAGACAGGGGGAAATTCACCCCTCCACTTT.

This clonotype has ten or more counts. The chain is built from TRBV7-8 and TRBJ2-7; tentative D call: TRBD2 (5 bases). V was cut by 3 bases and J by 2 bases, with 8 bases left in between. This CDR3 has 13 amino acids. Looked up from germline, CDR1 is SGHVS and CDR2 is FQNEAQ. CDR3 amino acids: CASSFDGTYEQYF. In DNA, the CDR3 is TGTGCCAGCAGCTTTGACGGGACCTACGAGCAGTACTTC.

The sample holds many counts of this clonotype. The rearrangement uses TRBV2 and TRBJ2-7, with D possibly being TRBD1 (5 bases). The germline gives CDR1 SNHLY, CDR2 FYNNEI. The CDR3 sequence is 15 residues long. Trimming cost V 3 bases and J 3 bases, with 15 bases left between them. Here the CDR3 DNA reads TGTGCCAGCAGTGATTTCCCGCAGGGTGTCTACGAGCAGTACTTC. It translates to CASSDFPQGVYEQYF.

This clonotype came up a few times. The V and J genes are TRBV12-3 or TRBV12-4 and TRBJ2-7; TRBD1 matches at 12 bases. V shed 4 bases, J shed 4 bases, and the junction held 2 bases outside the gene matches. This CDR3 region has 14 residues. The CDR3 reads CASSWDRGLYEQYF. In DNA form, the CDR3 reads TGTGCCAGCAGTTGGGACAGGGGGCTGTACGAGCAGTACTTC.

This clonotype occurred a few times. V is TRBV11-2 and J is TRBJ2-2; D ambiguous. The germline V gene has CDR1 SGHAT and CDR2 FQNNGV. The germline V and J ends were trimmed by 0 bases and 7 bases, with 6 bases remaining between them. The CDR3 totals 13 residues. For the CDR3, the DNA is TGTGCCAGCAGCTTAGACCCTTACGGGGAGCTGTTTTTT. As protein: CASSLDPYGELFF.

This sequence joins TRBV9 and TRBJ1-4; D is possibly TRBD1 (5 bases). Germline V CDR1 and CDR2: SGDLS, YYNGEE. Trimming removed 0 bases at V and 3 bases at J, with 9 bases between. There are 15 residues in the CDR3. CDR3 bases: TGTGCCAGCAGCGTAGGGGCAGGGTCTAATGAAAAACTGTTTTTT. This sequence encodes CASSVGAGSNEKLFF.

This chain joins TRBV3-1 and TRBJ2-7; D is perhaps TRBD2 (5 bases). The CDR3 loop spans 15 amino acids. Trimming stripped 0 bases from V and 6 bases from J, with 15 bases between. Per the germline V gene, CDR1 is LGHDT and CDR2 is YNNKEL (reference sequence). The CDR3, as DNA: TGTGCCAGCAGCCAAGATGGTAGCGAGTTCAGCGAGCAGTACTTC. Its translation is CASSQDGSEFSEQYF.